This TCR beta chain was found in a study of cytomegalovirus exposure and HLA in healthy donors. While the first cohort had 600 to 750 subjects, the donors belonged to the separate validation cohort of roughly 120 subjects. Assay used: immunoSEQ multiplex PCR; TCRdb lists only in-frame clones, some missing. This sample has under 200,000 clones, with over 85% found just once. Study-wide points: The authors confirmed in vitro that a few CMV-associated chains were specific for CMV antigens. Cytomegalovirus-associated TCR beta chains were listed, numbering some 180. Reports showed the classifier diagnosing cytomegalovirus status with high specificity and sensitivity.

A note on this clone: The antigen remains undetermined. Relative to the germline gene, one junction end is altered; a read error may explain this.

This CDR3 region has 15 residues. Germline values: CDR1 SSHAT, CDR2 FNYEAQ (reference sequence). The clonotype originates from a woman younger than 35 in good health and CMV-seropositive. The sample was PBMCs. The chain employs TRBV7-7 and TRBJ2-1; 12 bases map to TRBD2. This chain's CDR3 is CASSQLAGGYNEQFF. The CDR3 region has the DNA TGTGCTAGCAGCCAACTAGCGGGAGGTTACAATGAGCAGTTCTTC.